This entry lists 27 T cell receptor beta chains sequenced from one sample in a study of blood T cell repertoires in COVID-19. The protocol was immunoSEQ multiplex PCR, while the TCRdb copy is restricted to in-frame clones and leaves out a portion. In the table there are some 700,000 clones, 75% to 90% of which are singletons. Sequencing used peripheral blood. The receptor source for this set is a woman between 18 and 29 years old with acute or convalescent COVID-19.

This chain joins TRBV29-1 and TRBJ1-2; D ambiguous. V lost 2 bases, J lost 8 bases, and 15 bases lay in between. Germline values: CDR1 SQVTM, CDR2 ANQGSEA. There are 13 residues in the CDR3. The CDR3 DNA reads TGCAGCGTTGAACCGATAACCCCGGGAGGCTACACCTTC. Its translation: CSVEPITPGGYTF.

The V gene is TRBV14, the J gene TRBJ2-5; D is perhaps TRBD2 (6 bases). This CDR3 contains 15 residues. V was pared by 4 bases and J by 1 base, with 13 bases between. CDR1 SGHDN and CDR2 FVKESK come from the germline V gene. The CDR3 sequence is CASSPRLGLQETQYF. In DNA form, the CDR3 reads TGTGCCAGCAGCCCCCGGTTGGGACTCCAAGAGACCCAGTACTTC.

The gene calls are TRBV28 and TRBJ1-4; D not resolved. CDR1 is MDHEN and CDR2 is SYDVKM in the germline V gene. V was pared by 6 bases and J by 8 bases, with 16 bases between. The CDR3 has 14 amino acids. CDR3 DNA sequence: TGTGCCAGCAGATTCGGCGGGTTAGGGGAAAAACTGTTTTTT. Its protein is CASRFGGLGEKLFF. The full variable domain, with the rest looked up from reference TRBV28 and TRBJ1-4, is DVKVTQSSRYLVKRTGEKVFLECVQDMDHENMFWYRQDPGLGLRLIYFSYDVKMKEKGDIPEGYSVSREKKERFSLILESASTNQTSMYLCASRFGGLGEKLFFGSGTQLSVL.

V gene TRBV27 combines with J gene TRBJ2-1; D is undetermined. V shed 3 bases and J shed 1 base, with 19 bases lying between them. Germline CDR1 reads MNHEY; CDR2 reads SMNVEV (reference sequence). The CDR3 is 18 amino acids. CDR3 nucleotides: TGTGCCAGCAGTTTCGAGAACTTACCGGTCCCGTCCTACAATGAGCAGTTCTTC. Amino acid sequence: CASSFENLPVPSYNEQFF.

The V gene is TRBV7-2, the J gene TRBJ1-1; D is possibly TRBD1 (5 bases). CDR3 length: 14 amino acids. Deletions cut 5 bases from V and 4 bases from J, with 14 bases between. The germline V gene encodes CDR1 SGHTA and CDR2 FQGNSA. The CDR3 protein is CASSRLGGGTEAFF. CDR3 nucleotides: TGTGCCAGCAGCAGACTGGGGGGAGGCACTGAAGCTTTCTTT.

The chain recombines TRBV10-3 with TRBJ1-2; possibly TRBD1 for D (6 bases). Per germline, CDR1 ENHRY and CDR2 SYGVKD. The CDR3 spans 14 residues. Trimming pared 6 bases from V and 0 bases from J, leaving 11 bases between. CDR3 in amino acids: CAIRQGTTNYGYTF. The CDR3 DNA sequence: TGTGCCATCAGGCAGGGGACCACTAACTATGGCTACACCTTC.

CDR3 residues: CAIRSTAYNQPQHF. CDR3 DNA: TGTGCCATCAGATCGACTGCTTATAATCAGCCCCAGCATTTT. The genes are TRBV10-3 and TRBJ1-5; D is undetermined. V lost 6 bases and J lost 4, with 13 bases in between. Germline-derived CDR1 and CDR2 are ENHRY and SYGVKD. This CDR3 region has 14 residues.

This chain uses TRBV7-2 with TRBJ1-2; the D is unclear. The CDR3 extends over 13 amino acids. V shed 3 bases and J shed 5 bases, with 10 bases lying between them. CDR1 is SGHTA and CDR2 is FQGNSA in the germline V gene. CDR3: CASSFDNAYGYTF. The CDR3 DNA sequence: TGTGCCAGCAGCTTCGACAATGCTTATGGCTACACCTTC. Looking up the rest from reference TRBV7-2 and TRBJ1-2 gives the full variable domain: GAGVSQSPSNKVTEKGKDVELRCDPISGHTALYWYRQSLGQGLEFLIYFQGNSAPDKSGLPSDRFSAERTGGSVSTLTIQRTQQEDSAVYLCASSFDNAYGYTFGSGTRLTVV.

The chain joins TRBV19 to TRBJ1-1; possibly TRBD1 for D (5 bases). V was pared by 1 base and J by 8 bases, with 14 bases between. CDR1 LNHDA and CDR2 SQIVND come from the germline V gene (reference sequence). The CDR3 totals 14 residues. The CDR3 DNA reads TGTGCCAGTAGTATAGGAAAGACGACAGTCGAAGCTTTCTTT. Translated, it gives CASSIGKTTVEAFF.

This sequence joins TRBV27 and TRBJ2-3; possible D gene TRBD1, 5 bases. The CDR3 contains 16 residues. Germline V gene sequence: CDR1 MNHEY, CDR2 SMNVEV (reference sequence). V was shortened by 3 bases and J by 0 bases, with 13 bases between the two germline ends. CDR3 protein: CASSFQGPSSTDTQYF. For the CDR3, the DNA is TGTGCCAGCAGTTTCCAGGGTCCCTCTAGCACAGATACGCAGTATTTT.

The chain links TRBV7-9 to TRBJ1-1; 9 bases map to TRBD1. V lost 5 bases and J lost 8; bases outside the gene matches: 6. CDR3 length equals 13 residues. Germline values: CDR1 SEHNR, CDR2 FQNEAQ (reference sequence). The CDR3 protein is CASSHRDRAEAFF. In DNA form, the CDR3 reads TGTGCCAGCAGCCACCGGGACAGGGCAGAAGCTTTCTTT.

This clone was seen only a few times. The V call is TRBV29-1, the J call TRBJ1-2; D is perhaps TRBD1 (5 bases). V shed 1 base and J shed 10 bases, with 22 bases lying between them. This CDR3 region has 15 residues. CDR1 is SQVTM and CDR2 is ANQGSEA in the germline V gene. The CDR3 loop reads CSVEVPLEQALDYTF. The CDR3 DNA follows: TGCAGCGTTGAAGTGCCTTTAGAACAGGCCCTAGACTACACCTTC.

The chain links TRBV9 to TRBJ2-1; D possibly corresponds to TRBD2 (5 bases). Per germline, CDR1 SGDLS and CDR2 YYNGEE. The CDR3 covers 14 residues. V lost 0 bases to trimming and J lost 5 bases, with 9 bases between them. CDR3: CASSVGASNNEQFF. The CDR3 bases are TGTGCCAGCAGCGTAGGGGCTAGCAACAATGAGCAGTTCTTC.

The chain uses TRBV13 and TRBJ1-6; 8 bases are a match to TRBD1. V trimming: 5 bases; J trimming: 7 bases; junction bases outside the gene matches: 13. The germline V gene encodes CDR1 PRHDT and CDR2 FYEKMQ (reference sequence). This CDR3 comprises 17 residues. The CDR3 is CASSPTLSTGVNSPLHF. The CDR3 DNA follows: TGTGCCAGCAGCCCCACGCTCTCGACAGGGGTGAATTCACCCCTCCACTTT.

The chain links TRBV24-1 to TRBJ2-1, with D unclear. V was shortened by 3 bases and J by 9 bases, with 8 bases between the two germline ends. CDR3 length equals 12 residues. CDR1 and CDR2 from the germline V gene are KGHDR and SFDVKD. CDR3 loop: CATSDMSAEQFF. CDR3 bases: TGTGCCACCAGTGATATGAGTGCTGAGCAGTTCTTC.

The V call is TRBV9, the J call TRBJ1-3, with a tentative D call TRBD1 (5 bases). The V end lost 1 base, the J end lost 4 bases, and 15 bases lay between the germline ends. The CDR3 has 16 amino acids. Germline CDR1 and CDR2: SGDLS and YYNGEE. The CDR3 region has the DNA TGTGCCAGCAGCGTATACGCTGGGGGGTACGGAAACACCATATATTTT. Protein sequence: CASSVYAGGYGNTIYF.

The V call is TRBV4-2, the J call TRBJ2-1; 15 bases are shared with TRBD2. CDR1 and CDR2 from the germline V gene are LGHNA and YNFKEQ. The CDR3 has 19 residues. J lost 2 bases, V lost 0 bases, and 5 bases had no gene match. CDR3 DNA sequence: TGTGCCAGCAGCCAAGAGGGACTAGCGGGGGGTCCACCCTACAATGAGCAGTTCTTC. Translating gives CASSQEGLAGGPPYNEQFF.

This clone was seen a few times. The chain recombines TRBV12-3 or TRBV12-4 with TRBJ1-4; D not resolved. V lost 7 bases to trimming and J lost 7 bases, with 13 bases between them. The CDR3 sequence is 13 residues long. The CDR3 DNA reads TGTGCCAGCACCCGCTGGGAGGGTGAAAAACTGTTTTTT. This codes for CASTRWEGEKLFF.

The rearrangement joins TRBV13 to TRBJ2-7; D is unclear. V was pared by 0 bases and J by 2 bases, with 17 bases between. Germline V gene lookup returns CDR1 PRHDT and CDR2 FYEKMQ (reference sequence). This CDR3 is 17 amino acids long. The CDR3: CASSLGGTRWFPYEQYF. Here the CDR3 DNA reads TGTGCCAGCAGCTTAGGGGGCACAAGGTGGTTCCCCTACGAGCAGTACTTC.

This sequence joins TRBV7-9 and TRBJ1-4; D ambiguous. CDR3 size: 14 residues. The germline CDR1 and CDR2 sequences are SEHNR and FQNEAQ (reference sequence). Trimming took 5 bases from V and 5 from J, leaving 12 bases between them. The CDR3 bases are TGTGCCAGCAGCCTAGGCACTCTCAATGAAAAACTGTTTTTT. This gives the protein CASSLGTLNEKLFF.

In this sample, this clone turned up once. The rearrangement links TRBV6-5 to TRBJ2-3, with 7 bases lining up with TRBD1. The CDR3 has 14 residues. The ends lost 6 bases at V and 2 bases at J; junction bases unmatched: 5. Germline V gene lookup returns CDR1 MNHEY and CDR2 SVGAGI. The CDR3 sequence is CASRTGQATDTQYF. In DNA form, the CDR3 reads TGTGCCAGCAGGACTGGACAGGCCACAGATACGCAGTATTTT.

This chain joins TRBV5-1 and TRBJ2-1; D is possibly TRBD1 (6 bases). The germline CDR1 and CDR2 sequences are SGHRS and YFSETQ. The CDR3 runs 16 residues. V shed 0 bases and J shed 9 bases, with 19 bases lying between them. This chain's CDR3 is CASSLELWGQGSEQFF. The CDR3 region has the DNA TGCGCCAGCAGCTTGGAACTTTGGGGCCAGGGGAGTGAGCAGTTCTTC.

The chain combines TRBV18 with TRBJ1-2; TRBD1 is a possible D gene (6 bases). Germline V gene data show CDR1 as KGHSH and CDR2 as LQKENI. CDR3 length: 13 amino acids. Trimming took off 0 bases at V and 7 bases at J, with 9 bases between the two ends. CDR3 region: CASSPPTGSGYTF. The CDR3 region has the DNA TGTGCCAGCTCACCACCCACAGGGTCTGGCTACACCTTC. The whole variable domain, filled in from reference TRBV18 and TRBJ1-2, reads NAGVMQNPRHLVRRRGQEARLRCSPMKGHSHVYWYRQLPEEGLKFMVYLQKENIIDESGMPKERFSAEFPKEGPSILRIQQVVRGDSAAYFCASSPPTGSGYTFGSGTRLTVV.

This clone was seen only once. The V call is TRBV27, the J call TRBJ1-5; D is unclear. Germline V gives CDR1 MNHEY, CDR2 SMNVEV (reference sequence). Trimming stripped 6 bases from V and 7 bases from J, with 13 bases between. The CDR3 sequence is 13 residues long. The CDR3 loop is CASSREAGQPQHF. CDR3 DNA: TGTGCCAGCAGCCGGGAGGCGGGACAGCCCCAGCATTTT.

The chain recombines TRBV7-3 with TRBJ1-6; D gene uncertain. The V and J ends lost 7 bases and 8 bases respectively, with 6 bases between them. Germline V gene sequence: CDR1 SGHTA, CDR2 FQGTGA. The length of the CDR3 is 11 residues. CDR3 protein: CASTTDSPLHF. CDR3 DNA: TGTGCCAGCACCACAGATTCACCCCTCCACTTT.

The rearrangement joins TRBV6-5 to TRBJ1-5, with 7 positions matching TRBD1. With 2 bases clipped from V and 6 bases from J, the junction kept 4 bases outside the gene matches. CDR3 length: 14 amino acids. Germline V CDR1 and CDR2: MNHEY, SVGAGI. CDR3 nucleotide sequence: TGTGCCAGCAGTTACGCAGGGGGTGGTCAGCCCCAGCATTTT. This codes for CASSYAGGGQPQHF.

This clone occurred once. V gene TRBV19 combines with J gene TRBJ1-4; maybe TRBD1 (6 bases). The CDR3 length is 14 residues. V shed 6 bases and J shed 3 bases, with 11 bases lying between them. Germline CDR1 and CDR2: LNHDA and SQIVND (reference sequence). The CDR3 coding sequence is TGTGCCAGTAGACCTACAGGGTCTAATGAAAAACTGTTTTTT. Its protein is CASRPTGSNEKLFF.